This T cell receptor (beta chain) is from a study of T-cell memory formation after mild COVID-19. Study-level background: TCR clusters were largely donor specific. Whole-study results and caveats: CD4/CD8 balance held among clones contracting day 15 to 85, and later expanders leaned CD4+. Mainly in CM and EM were contracting CD4+ clones; CD8+ were in EMRA.

The germline V and J ends were trimmed by 4 bases and 8 bases, with 14 bases remaining between them. CDR3 length: 13 amino acids. Germline V gives CDR1 LNHNV, CDR2 YYDKDF (reference sequence). A note on this clonotype: Its specificity is unknown.

TCRalpha and TCRbeta libraries used 5'RACE with constant-segment primers and UMIs. MiXCR was run by TCRdb on the 5' RACE reads, yielding one entry per CDR3 protein. The profile shows 190,000 or so distinct CDR3 sequences, about a fifth of them singletons. Sequencing was carried out using PBMCs or a T cell subset sorted from them (not recorded which). V is TRBV15 and J is TRBJ1-2; D is undetermined. The clonotype comes from an adult woman who had mild COVID-19 (a few samples of this study predate the infection). Cell type and time point are not known. DNA for the CDR3: TGTGCCACCAGCAAGGGCCCGGACGAAGGCTACACCTTC. Its protein product is CATSKGPDEGYTF. Full variable domain (missing parts from reference TRBV15 and TRBJ1-2): DAMVIQNPRYQVTQFGKPVTLSCSQTLNHNVMYWYQQKSSQAPKLLFHYYDKDFNNEADTPDNFQSRRPNTSFCFLDIRSPGLGDTAMYLCATSKGPDEGYTFGSGTRLTVV.